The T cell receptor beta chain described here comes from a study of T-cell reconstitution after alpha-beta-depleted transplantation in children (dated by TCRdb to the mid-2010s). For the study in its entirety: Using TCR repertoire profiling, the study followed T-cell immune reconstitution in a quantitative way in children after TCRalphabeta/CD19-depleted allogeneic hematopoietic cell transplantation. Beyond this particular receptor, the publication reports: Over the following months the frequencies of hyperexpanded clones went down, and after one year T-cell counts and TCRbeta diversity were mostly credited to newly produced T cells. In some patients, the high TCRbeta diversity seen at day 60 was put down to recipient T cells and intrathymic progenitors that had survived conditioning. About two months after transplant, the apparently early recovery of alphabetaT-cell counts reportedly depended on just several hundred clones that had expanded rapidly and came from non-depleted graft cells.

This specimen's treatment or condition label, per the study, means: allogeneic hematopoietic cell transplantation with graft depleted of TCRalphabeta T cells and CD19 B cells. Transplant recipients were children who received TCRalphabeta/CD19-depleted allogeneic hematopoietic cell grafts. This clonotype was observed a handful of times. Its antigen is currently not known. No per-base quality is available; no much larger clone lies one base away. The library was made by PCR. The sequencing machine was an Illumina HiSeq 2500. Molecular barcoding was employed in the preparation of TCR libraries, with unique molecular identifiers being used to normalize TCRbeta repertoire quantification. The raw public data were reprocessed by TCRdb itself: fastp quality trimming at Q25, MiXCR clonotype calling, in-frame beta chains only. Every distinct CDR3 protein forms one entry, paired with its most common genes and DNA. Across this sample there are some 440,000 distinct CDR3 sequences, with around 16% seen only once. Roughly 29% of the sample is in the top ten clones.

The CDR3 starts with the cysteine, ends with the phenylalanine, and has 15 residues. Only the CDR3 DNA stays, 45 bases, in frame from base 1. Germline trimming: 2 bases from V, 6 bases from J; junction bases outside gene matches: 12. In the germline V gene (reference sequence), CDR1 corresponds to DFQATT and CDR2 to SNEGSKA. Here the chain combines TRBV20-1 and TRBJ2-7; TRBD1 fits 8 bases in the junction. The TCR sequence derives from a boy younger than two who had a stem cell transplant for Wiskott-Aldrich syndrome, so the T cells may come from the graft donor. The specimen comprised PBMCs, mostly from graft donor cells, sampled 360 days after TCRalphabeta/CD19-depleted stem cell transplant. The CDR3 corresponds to CSARQPRQGRFEQYF. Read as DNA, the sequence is TGCAGTGCTAGACAGCCTCGACAGGGGCGGTTCGAGCAGTACTTC.